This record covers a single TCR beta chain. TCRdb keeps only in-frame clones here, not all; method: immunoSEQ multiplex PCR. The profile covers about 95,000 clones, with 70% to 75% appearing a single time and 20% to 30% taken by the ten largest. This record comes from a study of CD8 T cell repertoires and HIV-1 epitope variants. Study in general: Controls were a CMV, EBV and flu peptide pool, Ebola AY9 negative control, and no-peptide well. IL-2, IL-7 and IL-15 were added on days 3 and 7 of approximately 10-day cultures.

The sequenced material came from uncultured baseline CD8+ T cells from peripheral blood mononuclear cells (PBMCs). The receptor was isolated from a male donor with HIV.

The CDR3 DNA follows: TGTGCCAGCAGCTTAGGGGACCGAAACTATGGCTACACCTTC. This translates into CASSLGDRNYGYTF. This rearrangement joins TRBV7-8 to TRBJ1-2; TRBD1 might be the D (5 bases). V was clipped by 1 base and J by 2 bases, with 8 bases between them. Germline V gene lookup returns CDR1 SGHVS and CDR2 FQNEAQ. This CDR3 comprises 14 residues. The full variable domain, in which reference TRBV7-8 and TRBJ1-2 provide the parts outside the CDR3, is GAGVSQSPRYKVAKRGQDVALRCDPISGHVSLFWYQQALGQGPEFLTYFQNEAQLDKSGLPSDRFFAERPEGSVSTLKIQRTQQEDSAVYLCASSLGDRNYGYTFGSGTRLTVV.